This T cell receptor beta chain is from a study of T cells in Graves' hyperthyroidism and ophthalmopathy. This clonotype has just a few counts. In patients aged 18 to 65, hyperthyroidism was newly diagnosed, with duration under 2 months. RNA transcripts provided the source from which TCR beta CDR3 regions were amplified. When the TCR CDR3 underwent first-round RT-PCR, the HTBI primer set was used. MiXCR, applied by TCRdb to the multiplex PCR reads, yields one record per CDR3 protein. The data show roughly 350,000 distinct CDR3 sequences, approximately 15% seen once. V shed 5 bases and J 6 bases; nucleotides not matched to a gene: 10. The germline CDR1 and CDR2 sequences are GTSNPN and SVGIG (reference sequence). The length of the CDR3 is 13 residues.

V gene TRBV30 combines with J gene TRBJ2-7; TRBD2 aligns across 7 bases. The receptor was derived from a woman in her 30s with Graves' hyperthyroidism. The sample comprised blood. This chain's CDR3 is CAWGMGGRVEQYF. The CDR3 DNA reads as TGTGCCTGGGGAATGGGCGGGAGAGTCGAGCAGTACTTC.